This TCR beta chain comes out of a study of early stage breast cancer tumors. Study details: Among roughly 12 ER+/PR+/HER2- tumors, eight were ductal, four lobular.

By proportion, this clone is medium-sized. Its cognate antigen is unknown. V was clipped by 5 bases and J by 0 bases, with 14 bases between them. The CDR3 sequence is 15 residues long. Germline assignment: CDR1 SEHNR and CDR2 FQNEAQ (reference sequence). Clones were sequenced by immunoSEQ multiplex PCR, and TCRdb holds only the in-frame ones, with some missing. Seen here are about 50,000 clones, over 60% observed once, and the top ten hold 3% to 3.5%. Study-wide findings and caveats: Commonly generated sequences made up most enriched TCRB sequences shared between patients.

What was sequenced was blood. The TCR originated in a person younger than 45 with breast cancer. The V call is TRBV7-9, the J call TRBJ2-7; D call uncertain. The CDR3 region is CASSAALPSSYEQYF. CDR3 coding DNA: TGTGCCAGCAGCGCAGCCCTCCCCAGCTCCTACGAGCAGTACTTC.